The 25 T cell receptor beta chains reported below all come from one sample, sequenced in a study of beta chain features in type 1 diabetes. The investigators reverse transcribed all of the isolated RNA, so they sequenced expressed TCRB transcripts. Libraries were prepared by immunoSEQ multiplex PCR; TCRdb keeps only in-frame clonotypes and omits some of them. Among under 900,000 clones, around a sixth were seen once, and the ten largest hold around 0.02%. Input material: naive CD4+ T cells from blood. The receptors were sampled from a young woman in good health.

The rearrangement links TRBV18 to TRBJ1-1; D is perhaps TRBD1 (6 bases). The CDR3 is 17 amino acids. V lost 6 bases, J lost 5 bases, and 25 bases lay in between. CDR1 is KGHSH, CDR2 LQKENI, per germline. This CDR3 is CASSLIRGGLGKTEAFF. Written as DNA, the CDR3 is TGTGCCAGCTCCCTCATCAGGGGCGGCCTCGGGAAAACTGAAGCTTTCTTT.

This clone has just a few counts. The chain has TRBV9 and TRBJ1-1; D call uncertain. Germline V CDR1 and CDR2: SGDLS, YYNGEE. V dropped 3 bases and J dropped 7 bases, with 10 bases sitting between them. The CDR3 is 12 amino acids. CDR3 region: CASSAAWGEAFF. The CDR3 DNA sequence: TGTGCCAGCAGCGCCGCATGGGGTGAAGCTTTCTTT.

This clone has just a few counts. The rearrangement links TRBV5-1 to TRBJ2-1; D possibly corresponds to TRBD2 (6 bases). The V and J ends lost 0 bases and 2 bases respectively, with 9 bases between them. In germline, CDR1 is SGHRS, CDR2 YFSETQ. The CDR3 consists of 15 residues. CDR3 region: CASSLGGGTYNEQFF. CDR3 DNA: TGCGCCAGCAGCTTGGGCGGAGGGACCTACAATGAGCAGTTCTTC.

This clone has a handful of counts. This chain connects TRBV21-1 to TRBJ2-7; the table's D call of TRBD1 was not tested on the DNA. TRBV21-1 constitutes a pseudogene. The CDR3 spans 12 residues. The CDR3 reads CASSFSSYEQYF. Written as DNA, the CDR3 is TGTGCCAGCAGTTTCAGCTCCTACGAGCAGTACTTC.

The sample holds a few counts of this clone. At one boundary the junction diverges from the germline segment, which might be a read error. The chain combines TRBV7-7 with TRBJ2-1, with TRBD2 identical over 10 bases. CDR1 and CDR2 from the germline V gene are SSHAT and FNYEAQ (reference sequence). The CDR3 is 16 residues long. The CDR3: CASSLTRGTSDNEQFF. The CDR3 coding sequence is TGTGCTAGCAGTCTAACCCGTGGGACTAGCGACAATGAGCAGTTCTTC.

The chain combines TRBV7-9 with TRBJ1-4, with 7 bases lining up with TRBD1. Germline CDR1 SEHNR, CDR2 FQNEAQ (reference sequence). The CDR3 contains 15 residues. Unmatched junction bases numbered 6, after V lost 4 bases and J lost 4 bases. In DNA, the CDR3 is TGTGCCAGCAGCTCCTCCGGGACAGTTAATGAAAAACTGTTTTTT. Translation: CASSSSGTVNEKLFF.

A few counts support this clone. The chain joins TRBV19 to TRBJ2-4; D gene uncertain. This CDR3 is built from 15 residues. V was cut by 5 bases and J by 0 bases, with 11 bases left in between. Germline CDR1 is LNHDA and CDR2 is SQIVND (reference sequence). This CDR3 reads CASSAQVLAKNIQYF. CDR3 DNA sequence: TGTGCCAGTAGTGCTCAGGTGCTAGCCAAAAACATTCAGTACTTC.

DNA of the CDR3: TGTGCCAGGACCGGGGAGCTGTTTTTT. Protein sequence: CARTGELFF. This chain uses TRBV28 with TRBJ2-2; D is unclear. Germline V gene sequence: CDR1 MDHEN, CDR2 SYDVKM. V gave up 9 bases and J gave up 5 bases, with 1 base separating them. CDR3 length: 9 residues.

The J gene is TRBJ1-1, the V gene TRBV18; D perhaps matches TRBD1 (6 bases). Germline V lookup: CDR1 KGHSH, CDR2 LQKENI. V lost 4 bases and J 11 bases, leaving 17 bases between the germline ends. The CDR3 covers 13 residues. The CDR3 DNA reads TGTGCCAGCTCACTGGGTGAGGGGGTGGCCGCTTTCTTT. It translates to CASSLGEGVAAFF.

The DNA of the CDR3 is TGTGCCATCAGTGACGGCAGGGAGAACTATGGCTACACCTTC. Its protein is CAISDGRENYGYTF. The V and J genes are TRBV10-3 and TRBJ1-2; a possible D gene is TRBD1 (5 bases). The CDR3 consists of 14 residues. Trimming pared 3 bases from V and 2 bases from J, leaving 10 bases between. Germline-derived CDR1 and CDR2 are ENHRY and SYGVKD.

The chain couples TRBV29-1 to TRBJ2-1; 11 nucleotides match TRBD2. J lost 8 bases, V lost 6 bases, and 6 bases had no gene match. CDR1 and CDR2 from the germline V gene are SQVTM and ANQGSEA. CDR3 size: 13 residues. The DNA of the CDR3 is TGCAGCGTGGTACTAGCGGGAGTCGATGAGCAGTTCTTC. Protein: CSVVLAGVDEQFF.

The chain has TRBV6-6 and TRBJ2-7; D not resolved. The CDR3 is made up of 15 amino acids. Germline V gives CDR1 MNHNY, CDR2 SVGAGI (reference sequence). Trimming pared 0 bases from V and 4 bases from J, leaving 13 bases between. Here the CDR3 reads CASSYSMVRSYEQYF. Written as DNA, the CDR3 is TGTGCCAGCAGTTACTCGATGGTAAGGTCGTACGAGCAGTACTTC.

This clone was found a few times. The rearrangement joins TRBV13 to TRBJ1-1; D remains unclear. Trimming stripped 0 bases from V and 3 bases from J, with 11 bases between. From germline, CDR1 is PRHDT and CDR2 FYEKMQ (reference sequence). The CDR3 is 15 amino acids. As DNA, the CDR3 is TGTGCCAGCAGCTTAGGCCAGACCTTCTACACTGAAGCTTTCTTT. It encodes CASSLGQTFYTEAFF.

Concerning this clone itself: A junction end diverges from the germline sequence, so it may reflect a read error. The gene calls are TRBV7-9 and TRBJ1-3; D is uncertain. The CDR3 consists of 16 residues. Looked up from germline, CDR1 is SEHNR and CDR2 is FQNEAQ (reference sequence). CDR3 sequence reads: CASSLSILGSGNAIYF. In nucleotides, the CDR3 is TGTGCCAGCAGCTTATCTATTTTGGGGTCTGGAAACGCCATATATTTT.

The V call is TRBV9, the J call TRBJ2-5, with 7 bases matching TRBD2. This CDR3 has 15 residues. The trim removed 0 bases at V and 3 bases at J, leaving 5 bases unmatched. The germline gives CDR1 SGDLS, CDR2 YYNGEE. The CDR3 spells CASSVAAGLKETQYF. In DNA form, the CDR3 reads TGTGCCAGCAGCGTAGCCGCGGGACTAAAAGAGACCCAGTACTTC.

This clone has only a few counts. The chain employs TRBV29-1 and TRBJ1-2, with 7 bases matching TRBD1. With 4 bases clipped from V and 6 bases from J, the junction kept 5 bases outside the gene matches. Germline V gene data show CDR1 as SQVTM and CDR2 as ANQGSEA. The CDR3 has 12 residues. The CDR3: CSVGEGANGYTF. CDR3 coding DNA: TGCAGCGTTGGAGAGGGGGCGAATGGCTACACCTTC.

Notes on this clone: Other DNA sequences in the same sample also yield this CDR3. The genes are TRBV15 and TRBJ2-7; D possibly corresponds to TRBD2 (5 bases). Trimming removed 3 bases from V and 9 bases from J, with 15 bases in between. The germline V gene encodes CDR1 LNHNV and CDR2 YYDKDF (reference sequence). The CDR3 loop spans 13 amino acids. The CDR3 reads CATSSTGFAGQYF. The CDR3 DNA follows: TGTGCCACCAGCAGTACTGGCTTTGCGGGGCAGTACTTC.

CDR3 residues: CSAQSKNIQYF. The CDR3 DNA reads as TGCAGTGCCCAGTCCAAAAACATTCAGTACTTC. The chain joins TRBV20-1 to TRBJ2-4; D not resolved. V gave up 6 bases and J gave up 2 bases, with 5 bases separating them. CDR1 and CDR2 from the germline V gene are DFQATT and SNEGSKA (reference sequence). The CDR3 contains 11 residues.

J is TRBJ2-5 and V is TRBV2; D assignment may be TRBD1 or TRBD2 (5 bases each). Germline CDR1 reads SNHLY; CDR2 reads FYNNEI. The V end was cut by 1 base, the J end by 1 base, with 7 bases between. CDR3 size: 14 residues. In DNA, the CDR3 is TGTGCCAGCAGTGAAGTGAGGGGCCAAGAGACCCAGTACTTC. Protein: CASSEVRGQETQYF.

This clone was seen only a few times. V usage is TRBV27 and J usage is TRBJ1-1; 8 bases map to TRBD1. V lost 3 bases, J lost 4 bases, and 4 bases stayed unmatched. This CDR3 contains 14 residues. Germline V gene lookup returns CDR1 MNHEY and CDR2 SMNVEV (reference sequence). CDR3 bases: TGTGCCAGCAGTTTCCAGGGACAGGTCACTGAAGCTTTCTTT. Translation gives CASSFQGQVTEAFF.

The chain joins TRBV2 to TRBJ1-2; D is perhaps TRBD1 (6 bases). The CDR3 has 15 residues. V lost 2 bases to trimming and J lost 0 bases, with 10 bases between them. Germline V gene lookup returns CDR1 SNHLY and CDR2 FYNNEI. CDR3 nucleotides: TGTGCCAGCAGTGAAAGGTGGACAGCTAACTATGGCTACACCTTC. This translates into CASSERWTANYGYTF.

This clone came up a few times. The chain is built from TRBV11-1 and TRBJ2-3; no clear D gene. Per germline, CDR1 SGHAT and CDR2 FQDESV (reference sequence). Trimming shortened V by 8 bases and J by 2 bases, and 11 bases separated the two germline ends. CDR3 length equals 13 residues. The CDR3 nucleotides are TGTGCCAGCCGGTTCTTAGTCACAGATACGCAGTATTTT. Translation: CASRFLVTDTQYF.

The rearrangement joins TRBV11-2 to TRBJ2-3; D not resolved. Germline CDR1 reads SGHAT; CDR2 reads FQNNGV. V lost 5 bases, J lost 2 bases, and 8 bases lay in between. The CDR3 is made up of 13 amino acids. For the CDR3, the DNA is TGTGCCAGCAGCCGGGCATACACAGATACGCAGTATTTT. This sequence encodes CASSRAYTDTQYF.

The rearrangement joins TRBV7-8 to TRBJ2-5; D possibly corresponds to TRBD2 (5 bases). Germline V gives CDR1 SGHVS, CDR2 FQNEAQ. This CDR3 is 13 amino acids long. Trimming removed 4 bases at V and 3 bases at J, with 9 bases between. This CDR3 reads CASSWTREETQYF. The CDR3 DNA sequence: TGTGCCAGCAGCTGGACGAGGGAAGAGACCCAGTACTTC.

In its sample, this clone was seen a few times. V usage is TRBV7-3 and J usage is TRBJ2-1, with no clear D. The CDR3 has 14 amino acids. CDR1 and CDR2 from the germline V gene are SGHTA and FQGTGA. Trimming removed 2 bases from V and 9 bases from J, with 14 bases in between. CDR3 region: CASSLGQPRGEQFF. CDR3 DNA: TGTGCCAGCAGCTTAGGCCAGCCGCGAGGTGAGCAGTTCTTC.